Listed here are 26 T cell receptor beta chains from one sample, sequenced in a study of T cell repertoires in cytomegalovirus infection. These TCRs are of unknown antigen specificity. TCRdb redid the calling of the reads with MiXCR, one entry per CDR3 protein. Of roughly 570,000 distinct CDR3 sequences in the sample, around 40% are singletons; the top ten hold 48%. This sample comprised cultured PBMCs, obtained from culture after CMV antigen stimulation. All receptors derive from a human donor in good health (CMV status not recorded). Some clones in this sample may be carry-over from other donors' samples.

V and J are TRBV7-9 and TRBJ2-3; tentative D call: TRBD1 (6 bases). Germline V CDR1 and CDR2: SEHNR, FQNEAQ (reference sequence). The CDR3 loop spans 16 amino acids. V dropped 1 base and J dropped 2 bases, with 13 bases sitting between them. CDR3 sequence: CASSLGRTVVTDTQYF. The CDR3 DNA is TGTGCCAGCAGCTTAGGCCGGACAGTAGTCACAGATACGCAGTATTTT.

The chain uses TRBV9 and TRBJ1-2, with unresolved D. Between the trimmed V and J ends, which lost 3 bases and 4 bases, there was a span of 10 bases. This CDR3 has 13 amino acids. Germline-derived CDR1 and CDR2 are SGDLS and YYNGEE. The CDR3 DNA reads TGTGCCAGCAGCGAGACTTTCGGCTATGGCTACACCTTC. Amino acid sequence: CASSETFGYGYTF.

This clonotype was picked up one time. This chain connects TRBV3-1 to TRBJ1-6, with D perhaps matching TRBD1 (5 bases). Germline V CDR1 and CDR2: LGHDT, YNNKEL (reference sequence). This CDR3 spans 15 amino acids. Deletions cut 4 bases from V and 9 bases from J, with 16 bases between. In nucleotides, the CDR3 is TGTGCCAGCAGCCCACTCATTACGGGGGGTTCACCCCTCCACTTT. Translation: CASSPLITGGSPLHF. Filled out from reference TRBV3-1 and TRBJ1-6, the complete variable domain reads DTAVSQTPKYLVTQMGNDKSIKCEQNLGHDTMYWYKQDSKKFLKIMFSYNNKELIINETVPNRFSPKSPDKAHLNLHINSLELGDSAVYFCASSPLITGGSPLHFGNGTRLTVT.

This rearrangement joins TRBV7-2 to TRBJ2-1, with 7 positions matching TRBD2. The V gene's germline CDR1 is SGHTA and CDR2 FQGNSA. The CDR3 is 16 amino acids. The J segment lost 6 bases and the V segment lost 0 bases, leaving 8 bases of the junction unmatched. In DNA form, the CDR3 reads TGTGCCAGCAGCTTAGCGCATGGGGCGGGAGTCAATGAGCAGTTCTTC. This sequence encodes CASSLAHGAGVNEQFF.

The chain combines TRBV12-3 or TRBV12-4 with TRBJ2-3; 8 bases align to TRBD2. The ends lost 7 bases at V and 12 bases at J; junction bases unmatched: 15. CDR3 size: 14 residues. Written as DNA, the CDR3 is TGTGCCAGCAAACTTCTGGGAGCGGGAGAGTCCCAGTATTTT. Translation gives CASKLLGAGESQYF.

CDR3 protein: CASSVGPQLYGYTF. CDR3 coding DNA: TGTGCCAGCAGTGTGGGACCCCAACTCTATGGCTACACCTTC. The chain has TRBV6-1 and TRBJ1-2; tentatively, D is TRBD1 (5 bases). V was pared by 4 bases and J by 4 bases, with 13 bases between. The length of the CDR3 is 14 residues. Germline CDR1 MNHNS, CDR2 SASEGT.

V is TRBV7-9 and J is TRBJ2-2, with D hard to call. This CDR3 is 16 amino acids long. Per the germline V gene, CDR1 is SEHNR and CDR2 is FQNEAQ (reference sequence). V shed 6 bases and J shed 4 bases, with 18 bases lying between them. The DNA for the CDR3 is TGTGCCAGCAGTTCCGGACGGTGGGATCTCACCGGGGAGCTGTTTTTT. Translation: CASSSGRWDLTGELFF.

Here the CDR3 DNA reads TGTGCCAGCAGACAGACAGGGTTCGAGCAGTACTTC. Translation gives CASRQTGFEQYF. The gene calls are TRBV12-3 or TRBV12-4 and TRBJ2-7; 7 nucleotides match TRBD1. J gave up 6 bases and V 6 bases, and 5 bases lay outside the gene matches. The CDR3 spans 12 residues.

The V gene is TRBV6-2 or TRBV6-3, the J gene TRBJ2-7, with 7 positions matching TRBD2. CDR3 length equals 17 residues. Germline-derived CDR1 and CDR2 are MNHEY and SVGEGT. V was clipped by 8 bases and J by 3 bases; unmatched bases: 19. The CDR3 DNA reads TGTGCCAGCTCCCCCATTCGGGAGCGGGGAGTGGTCTACGAGCAGTACTTC. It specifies CASSPIRERGVVYEQYF.

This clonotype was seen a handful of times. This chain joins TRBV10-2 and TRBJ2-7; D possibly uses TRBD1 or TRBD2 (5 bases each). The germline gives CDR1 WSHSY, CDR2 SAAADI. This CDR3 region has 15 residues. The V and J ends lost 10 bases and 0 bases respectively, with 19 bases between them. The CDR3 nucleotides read TGCGCCACCCGGGGCCAACGGAAGAGCTCCTACGAGCAGTACTTC. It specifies CATRGQRKSSYEQYF.

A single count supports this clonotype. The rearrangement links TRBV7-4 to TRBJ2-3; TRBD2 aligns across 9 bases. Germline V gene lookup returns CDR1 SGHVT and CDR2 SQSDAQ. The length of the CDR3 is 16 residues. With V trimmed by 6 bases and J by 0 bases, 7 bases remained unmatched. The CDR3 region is CASSHSGGPSTDTQYF. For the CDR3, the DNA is TGTGCCAGCAGTCATAGCGGGGGTCCCAGCACAGATACGCAGTATTTT.

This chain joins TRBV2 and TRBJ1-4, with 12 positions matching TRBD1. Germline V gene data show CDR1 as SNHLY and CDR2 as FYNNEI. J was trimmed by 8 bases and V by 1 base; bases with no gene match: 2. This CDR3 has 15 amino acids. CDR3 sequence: CASSEEGTGGEKLFF. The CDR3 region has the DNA TGTGCCAGCAGTGAAGAGGGGACAGGGGGCGAAAAACTGTTTTTT.

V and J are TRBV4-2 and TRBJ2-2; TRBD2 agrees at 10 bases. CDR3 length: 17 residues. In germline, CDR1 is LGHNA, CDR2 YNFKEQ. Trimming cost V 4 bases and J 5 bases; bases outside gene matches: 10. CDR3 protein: CASSRSGGDSRTGELFF. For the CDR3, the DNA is TGTGCCAGCAGCCGAAGCGGGGGGGACTCCAGGACCGGGGAGCTGTTTTTT.

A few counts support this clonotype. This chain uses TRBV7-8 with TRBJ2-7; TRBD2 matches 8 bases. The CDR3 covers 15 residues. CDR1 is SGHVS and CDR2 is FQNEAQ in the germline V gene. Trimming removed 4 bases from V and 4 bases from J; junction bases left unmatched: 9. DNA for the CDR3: TGTGCCAGCAGCTCAGGGGCCAGCGGGAGTTACGAGCAGTACTTC. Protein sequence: CASSSGASGSYEQYF.

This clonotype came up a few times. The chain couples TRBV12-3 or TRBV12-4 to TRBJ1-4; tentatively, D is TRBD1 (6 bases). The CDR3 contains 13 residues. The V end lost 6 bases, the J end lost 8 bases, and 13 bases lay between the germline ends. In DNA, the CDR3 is TGTGCCAGCAGCCGAGGGGGTTTGGAAAAACTGTTTTTT. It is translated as CASSRGGLEKLFF.

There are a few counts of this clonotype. DNA for the CDR3: TGTGCCAACCACGAAGATGGGAATGAGCAGTTCTTC. This codes for CANHEDGNEQFF. The V gene is TRBV7-2, the J gene TRBJ2-1; D gene unclear. Deletions cut 10 bases from V and 7 bases from J, with 14 bases between. CDR3 length equals 12 residues. Germline V gene data show CDR1 as SGHTA and CDR2 as FQGNSA.

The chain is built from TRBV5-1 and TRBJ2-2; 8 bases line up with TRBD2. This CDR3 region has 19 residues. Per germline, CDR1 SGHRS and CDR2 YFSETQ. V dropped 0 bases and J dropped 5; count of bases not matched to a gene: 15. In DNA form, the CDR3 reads TGCGCCAGCAGCTTGGTTCGAGCGGGAGCCACTCGGCGGACCGGGGAGCTGTTTTTT. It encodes CASSLVRAGATRRTGELFF.

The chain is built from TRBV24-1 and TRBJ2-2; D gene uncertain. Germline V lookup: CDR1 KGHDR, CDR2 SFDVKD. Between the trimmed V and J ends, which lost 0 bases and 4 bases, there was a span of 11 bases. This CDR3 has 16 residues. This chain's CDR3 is CATSDLHISVTGELFF. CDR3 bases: TGTGCCACCAGTGATTTGCACATTTCGGTCACCGGGGAGCTGTTTTTT.

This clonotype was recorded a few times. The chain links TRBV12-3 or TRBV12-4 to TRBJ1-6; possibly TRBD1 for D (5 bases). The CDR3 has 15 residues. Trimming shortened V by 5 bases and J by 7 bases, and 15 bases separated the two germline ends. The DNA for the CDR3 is TGTGCCAGCAGTCCACGGGGCTTAGGAAATTCACCCCTCCACTTT. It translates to CASSPRGLGNSPLHF.

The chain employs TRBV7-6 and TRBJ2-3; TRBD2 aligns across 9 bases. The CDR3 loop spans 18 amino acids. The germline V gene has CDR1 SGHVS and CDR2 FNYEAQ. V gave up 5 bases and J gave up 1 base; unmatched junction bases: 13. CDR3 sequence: CASSPPEVVAGGTDTQYF. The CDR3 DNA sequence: TGTGCCAGCAGCCCCCCCGAGGTGGTAGCGGGGGGCACAGATACGCAGTATTTT.

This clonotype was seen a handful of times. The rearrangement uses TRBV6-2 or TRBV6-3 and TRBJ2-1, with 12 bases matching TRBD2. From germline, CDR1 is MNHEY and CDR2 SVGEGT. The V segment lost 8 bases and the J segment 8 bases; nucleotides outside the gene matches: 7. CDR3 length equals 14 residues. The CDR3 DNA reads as TGTGCCAGCCTACCGACTAGCGGGGGAGATGAGCAGTTCTTC. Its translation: CASLPTSGGDEQFF.

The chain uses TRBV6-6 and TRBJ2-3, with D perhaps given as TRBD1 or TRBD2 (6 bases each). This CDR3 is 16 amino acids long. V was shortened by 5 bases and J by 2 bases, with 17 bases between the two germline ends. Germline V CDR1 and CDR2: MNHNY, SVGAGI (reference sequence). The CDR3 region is CASSTPGAKITDTQYF. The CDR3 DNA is TGTGCCAGCAGTACTCCGGGGGCTAAGATCACAGATACGCAGTATTTT.

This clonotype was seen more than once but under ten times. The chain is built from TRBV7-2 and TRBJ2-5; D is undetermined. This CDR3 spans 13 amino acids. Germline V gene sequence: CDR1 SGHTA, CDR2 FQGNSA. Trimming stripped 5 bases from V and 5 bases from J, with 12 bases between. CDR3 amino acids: CASSASLGETQYF. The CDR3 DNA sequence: TGTGCCAGCAGCGCCAGTCTAGGGGAGACCCAGTACTTC.

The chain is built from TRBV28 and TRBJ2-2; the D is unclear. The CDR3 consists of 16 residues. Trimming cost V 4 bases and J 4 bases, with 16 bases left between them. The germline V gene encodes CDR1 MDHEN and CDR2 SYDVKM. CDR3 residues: CASSSTATWGTGELFF. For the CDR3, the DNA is TGTGCCAGCAGTTCAACTGCTACTTGGGGCACCGGGGAGCTGTTTTTT. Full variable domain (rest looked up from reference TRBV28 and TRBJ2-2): DVKVTQSSRYLVKRTGEKVFLECVQDMDHENMFWYRQDPGLGLRLIYFSYDVKMKEKGDIPEGYSVSREKKERFSLILESASTNQTSMYLCASSSTATWGTGELFFGEGSRLTVL.

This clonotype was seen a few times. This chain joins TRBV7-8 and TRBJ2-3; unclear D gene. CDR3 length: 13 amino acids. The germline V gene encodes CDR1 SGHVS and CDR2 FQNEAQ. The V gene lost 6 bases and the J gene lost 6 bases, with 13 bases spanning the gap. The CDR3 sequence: CASSSDFSDTQYF. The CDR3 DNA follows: TGTGCCAGCAGTTCAGACTTTTCGGATACGCAGTATTTT.

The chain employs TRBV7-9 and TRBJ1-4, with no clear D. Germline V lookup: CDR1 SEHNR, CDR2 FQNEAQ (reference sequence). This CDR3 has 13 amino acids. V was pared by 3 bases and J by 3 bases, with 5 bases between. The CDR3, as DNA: TGTGCCAGCAGCTTTGTCCCTAATGAAAAACTGTTTTTT. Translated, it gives CASSFVPNEKLFF.